These T cell receptor beta chains were read from a single sample in a study of blood T cell repertoires in COVID-19. The protocol was immunoSEQ multiplex PCR, while the TCRdb copy is restricted to in-frame clones and leaves out a portion. The sample includes about 300,000 clones, roughly 85% of them seen just once. Sequencing was done on a sample of PBMCs or T cells enriched from blood (not recorded which). The receptors were sampled from a woman aged 25 to 45 who had recovered from COVID-19. Both conserved end residues are part of each CDR3. D genes are given only for firm matches. Where a row states a size, it is once, few, many or the class of an expanded clone; other rows omit it.

clone_size j_call d_call v_call cdr3_length cdr3_aa cdr3_nt
- TRBJ1-1 - TRBV6-5 15 CASRVEGQGDTEAFF TGTGCCAGCAGGGTGGAGGGGCAGGGCGACACTGAAGCTTTCTTT
- TRBJ1-6 - TRBV12-3/TRBV12-4 12 CASSLTGVPLHF TGTGCCAGCAGTCTTACAGGTGTCCCCCTCCACTTT
- TRBJ1-5 TRBD1 TRBV6-4 23 CASSDHLSGVRDRISLSNQPQHF TGTGCCAGCAGTGACCACTTATCGGGGGTCCGGGACAGAATAAGCCTTAGCAATCAGCCCCAGCATTTT
- TRBJ1-2 TRBD1 TRBV18 13 CASSRDSNYGYTF TGTGCCAGCTCTCGGGACAGCAACTATGGCTACACCTTC
- TRBJ2-2 - TRBV5-6 18 CASSPSLPQKANTGELFF TGTGCCAGCAGCCCCTCTCTTCCGCAGAAAGCGAACACCGGGGAGCTGTTTTTT
- TRBJ1-1 - TRBV30 14 CAWRTIGQHTEAFF TGTGCCTGGCGGACAATCGGACAGCACACTGAAGCTTTCTTT
few TRBJ2-3 - TRBV30 13 CACLGGNTDTQYF TGTGCCTGCCTAGGGGGAAACACAGATACGCAGTATTTT
- TRBJ1-1 TRBD1 TRBV9 17 CASSSAGTGFLGTEAFF TGTGCCAGCAGCTCCGCCGGGACAGGGTTTTTAGGCACTGAAGCTTTCTTT
- TRBJ2-1 - TRBV19 15 CASSTWNEGHNEQFF TGTGCCAGTAGTACCTGGAACGAGGGCCACAATGAGCAGTTCTTC
- TRBJ1-6 - TRBV3-1/TRBV3-2 13 CASSPGPRAALHF TGTGCCAGCAGCCCAGGGCCCCGGGCGGCCCTCCACTTT
- TRBJ1-2 - TRBV29-1 13 CSAKTGFSYGYTF TGCAGCGCAAAAACGGGGTTCAGCTATGGCTACACCTTC
- TRBJ2-3 TRBD2 TRBV5-4 15 CASSLSGGSTDTQYF TGTGCCAGCAGCCTTAGCGGGGGTTCTACAGATACGCAGTATTTT
- TRBJ1-1 - TRBV6-4 13 CASSNYGNTEAFF TGTGCCAGCAGTAACTACGGTAACACTGAAGCTTTCTTT
- TRBJ1-1 TRBD1 TRBV5-1 14 CASSGQGADTEAFF TGCGCCAGCAGCGGACAGGGGGCGGACACTGAAGCTTTCTTT
- TRBJ2-7 - TRBV7-9 12 CASSLGGGEQYF TGTGCCAGCAGCTTAGGTGGAGGCGAGCAGTACTTC
few TRBJ1-3 - TRBV9 13 CASSPDSGNTIYF TGTGCCAGCAGCCCAGATTCTGGAAACACCATATATTTT
- TRBJ2-7 - TRBV27 10 CAGRGYEQYF TGTGCTGGAAGGGGCTACGAGCAGTACTTC
- TRBJ2-2 TRBD2 TRBV18 16 CASSGQGTSVTGELFF TGTGCCAGCTCAGGCCAAGGGACTAGCGTGACCGGGGAGCTGTTTTTT
- TRBJ2-2 - TRBV30 14 CAWRSSGATGELFF TGTGCCTGGAGGAGTTCAGGGGCCACCGGGGAGCTGTTTTTT
once TRBJ2-2 - TRBV5-1 19 CASSSPFGGGGPWTGELFF TGCGCCAGCAGCTCCCCCTTCGGTGGGGGGGGCCCATGGACCGGGGAGCTGTTTTTT
- TRBJ1-2 - TRBV27 15 CASSPRGEGNYGYTF TGTGCCAGCAGTCCGCGGGGGGAGGGGAACTATGGCTACACCTTC
- TRBJ2-1 TRBD2 TRBV7-6 15 CASSDSGGADNEQFF TGTGCCAGCAGCGACAGCGGGGGGGCCGACAATGAGCAGTTCTTC
- TRBJ1-2 TRBD1 TRBV6-2/TRBV6-3 14 CASSYGQGAYGYTF TGTGCCAGCAGTTACGGACAGGGGGCCTATGGCTACACCTTC
- TRBJ1-1 - TRBV6-5 13 CASRPGFGTEAFF TGTGCCAGCAGGCCAGGATTCGGAACTGAAGCTTTCTTT
- TRBJ2-4 - TRBV9 14 CASSVGLAKNIQYF TGTGCCAGCAGCGTAGGACTAGCCAAAAACATTCAGTACTTC
once TRBJ1-2 TRBD1 TRBV18 13 CASSPDRNYGYTF TGCGCCAGCTCCCCGGACAGGAACTATGGCTACACCTTC
- TRBJ1-6 - TRBV5-4 15 CASSVGTGNNSPLHF TGTGCCAGCAGCGTAGGTACAGGGAATAATTCACCCCTCCACTTT
- TRBJ1-2 - TRBV15 12 CATSRDGGGYTF TGTGCCACCAGCAGAGATGGGGGCGGCTACACCTTC
- TRBJ1-1 - TRBV5-1 15 CASSWARSGDTEAFF TGCGCCAGCAGCTGGGCCCGGTCGGGGGACACTGAAGCTTTCTTT
once TRBJ1-1 - TRBV14 15 CASSQAEGRGVEAFF TGTGCCAGCAGCCAAGCGGAGGGACGGGGGGTTGAAGCTTTCTTT
once TRBJ2-7 - TRBV9 16 CASSPLPGIGLHEQYF TGTGCCAGCAGCCCCTTGCCGGGGATAGGGCTCCACGAGCAGTACTTC
- TRBJ2-2 - TRBV4-3 14 CASSQVGGTGELFF TGCGCCAGCAGCCAAGTGGGGGGCACCGGGGAGCTGTTTTTT
- TRBJ1-2 TRBD1 TRBV4-1 16 CASSQIRDSSNYGYTF TGCGCCAGCAGCCAAATCAGGGACAGTTCTAACTATGGCTACACCTTC
- TRBJ1-6 - TRBV7-2 15 CASSLVGLRNSPLHF TGTGCCAGCAGCTTAGTGGGGCTCCGTAATTCACCCCTCCACTTT
- TRBJ2-7 TRBD1 TRBV2 12 CASGQVTYEQYF TGTGCCAGCGGACAGGTTACCTACGAGCAGTACTTC
- TRBJ1-3 - TRBV7-9 16 CASAFGASSSGNTIYF TGTGCCAGCGCATTTGGGGCGTCGAGCTCTGGAAACACCATATATTTT
- TRBJ2-7 TRBD1 TRBV5-1 14 CASSEKGQGYEQYF TGCGCCAGCAGCGAAAAAGGACAGGGCTACGAGCAGTACTTC